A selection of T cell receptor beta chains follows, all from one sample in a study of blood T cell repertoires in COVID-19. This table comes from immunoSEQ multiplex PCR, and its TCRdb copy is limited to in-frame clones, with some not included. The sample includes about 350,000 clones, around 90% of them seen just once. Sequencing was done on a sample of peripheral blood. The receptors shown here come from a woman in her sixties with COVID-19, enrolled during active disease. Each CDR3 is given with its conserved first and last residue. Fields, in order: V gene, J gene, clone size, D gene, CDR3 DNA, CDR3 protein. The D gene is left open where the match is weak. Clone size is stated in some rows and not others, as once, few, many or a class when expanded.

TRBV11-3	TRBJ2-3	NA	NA	TGTGCCAGCAGCTTAATCGGCGGGGCAAGCACAGATACGCAGTATTTT	CASSLIGGASTDTQYF
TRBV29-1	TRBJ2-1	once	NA	TGCAGCACCTATACAGACTCCTACAATGAGCAGTTCTTC	CSTYTDSYNEQFF
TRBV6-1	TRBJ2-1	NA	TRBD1	TGTGCCAGCAGTGAAGCGGGGGACAGAAGTAGGGTTGAGCAGTTCTTC	CASSEAGDRSRVEQFF
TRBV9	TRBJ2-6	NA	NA	TGTGCCAGCAGCGTAAGGGGGGGCCCTGGGGCCAACGTCCTGACTTTC	CASSVRGGPGANVLTF
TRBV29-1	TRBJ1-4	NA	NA	TGCAGCGTTCAAATTACAGGGACCTATAATGAAAAACTGTTTTTT	CSVQITGTYNEKLFF
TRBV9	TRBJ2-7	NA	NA	TGTGCCAGCAGCGTCGACACGAGATACGAGCAGTACTTC	CASSVDTRYEQYF
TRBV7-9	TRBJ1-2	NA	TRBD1	TGTGCCAGCAGCTTAGAAGGGGGCCTGCCCTATGGCTACACCTTC	CASSLEGGLPYGYTF
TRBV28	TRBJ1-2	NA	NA	TGTGCCAGCGCCCGGACTGCCTACTATGGCTACACCTTC	CASARTAYYGYTF
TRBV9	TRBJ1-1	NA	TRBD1	TGTGCCAGCAGCCTCAGGGGGCCGAGTACTGAAGCTTTCTTT	CASSLRGPSTEAFF
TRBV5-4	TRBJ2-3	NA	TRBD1	TGTGCCAGCAGCCGGGACAGTCCACAGGATACGCAGTATTTT	CASSRDSPQDTQYF
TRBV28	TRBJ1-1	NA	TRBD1	TGTGCCAGCAGTCCCTCCGGGACAGGGTTCACTGAAGCTTTCTTT	CASSPSGTGFTEAFF
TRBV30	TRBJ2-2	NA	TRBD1	TGTGCCTGGAGTAAGGGGGCGGGCACCGGGGAGCTGTTTTTT	CAWSKGAGTGELFF
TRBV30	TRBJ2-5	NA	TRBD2	TGTGCCTGGAGTTCACTAGCGGGGGGACGCCAAGAGACCCAGTACTTC	CAWSSLAGGRQETQYF
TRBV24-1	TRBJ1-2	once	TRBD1	TGTGCCACCAGTGATTCCCGGGGGACAGGGGTTCAAGATGGCTACACCTTC	CATSDSRGTGVQDGYTF
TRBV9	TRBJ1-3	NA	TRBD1	TGTGCCAGCAGCGCCAGACAGGGCTCTGGAAACACCATATATTTT	CASSARQGSGNTIYF
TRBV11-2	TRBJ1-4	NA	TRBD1	TGTGCCAGCAGCTCAAGGGACAGCGAAAAACTGTTTTTT	CASSSRDSEKLFF
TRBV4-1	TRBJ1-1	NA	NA	TGCGCCAGCAGCCCCCTAGGGAACACTGAAGCTTTCTTT	CASSPLGNTEAFF
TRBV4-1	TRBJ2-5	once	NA	TGCGCCAGCAGCCCTTCCCCGACAAGGCAAGAGACCCAGTACTTC	CASSPSPTRQETQYF
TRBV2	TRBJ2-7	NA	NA	TGTGCCAGCAGGACCCTAGGTCCCGCCTACGAGCAGTACTTC	CASRTLGPAYEQYF
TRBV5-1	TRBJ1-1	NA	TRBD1	TGCGCCAGCAGCCCACAGGGGGCCGGCACTGAAGCTTTCTTT	CASSPQGAGTEAFF
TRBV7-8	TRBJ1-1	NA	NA	TGTGCCAGCAGCTTAGCGTGGGCTGTACCTGAAGCTTTCTTT	CASSLAWAVPEAFF
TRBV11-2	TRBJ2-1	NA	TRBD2	TGTGCCAGCAGCTCCCGTAGCGGGGGGGCTCCCTACAATGAGCAGTTCTTC	CASSSRSGGAPYNEQFF
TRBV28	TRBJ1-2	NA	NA	TGTGCCAGCAGTTTATCAGGGGACAACTATGGCTACACCTTC	CASSLSGDNYGYTF
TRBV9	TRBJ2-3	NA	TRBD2	TGTGCCAGCAGCGTTCCTAATAGCGGGGATACGCAGTATTTT	CASSVPNSGDTQYF
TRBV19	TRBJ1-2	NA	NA	TGTGCCAGTAGTTCCCAGGGCGGACCCTTCGGGCATGGCTACACCTTC	CASSSQGGPFGHGYTF
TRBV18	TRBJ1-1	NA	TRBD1	TGTGCCAGCTCACCACCGAACAGGGGGAACACTGAAGCTTTCTTT	CASSPPNRGNTEAFF
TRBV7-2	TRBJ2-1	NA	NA	TGTGCCAGCAGCTTAGAAGCGGTTTCCTACAATGAGCAGTTCTTC	CASSLEAVSYNEQFF
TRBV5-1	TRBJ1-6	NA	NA	TGCGCCAGCAGCTTGGCCGGGGATATCTCACCCCTCCACTTT	CASSLAGDISPLHF
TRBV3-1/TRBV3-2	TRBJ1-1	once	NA	TGTGCCAGCAGCCAAGATTTGCGCCCCAACACTGAAGCTTTCTTT	CASSQDLRPNTEAFF
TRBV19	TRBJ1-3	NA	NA	TGTGCCAGTAGTATCCGTTTCGGAGCTGGAAACACCATATATTTT	CASSIRFGAGNTIYF
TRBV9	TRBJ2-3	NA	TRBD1	TGTGCCAGCAGCGTGGGGACAGGGGGGATGAGAGATACGCAGTATTTT	CASSVGTGGMRDTQYF
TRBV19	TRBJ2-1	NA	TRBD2	TGTGCCAGTAGTATTCCCAGCGGGGGGGCCGGTGAGCAGTTCTTC	CASSIPSGGAGEQFF
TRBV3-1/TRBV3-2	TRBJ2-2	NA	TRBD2	TGTGCCAGCAGCCAACCGGGACTAGCACCTGGAACCGGGGAGCTGTTTTTT	CASSQPGLAPGTGELFF
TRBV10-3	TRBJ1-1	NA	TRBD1	TGTGCCATCAGTGAGCCCGGGACAGGGGGTTCGAACACTGAAGCTTTCTTT	CAISEPGTGGSNTEAFF
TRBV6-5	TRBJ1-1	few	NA	TGTGCCAGCTCTCTTATGAGGGACACTGAAGCTTTCTTT	CASSLMRDTEAFF
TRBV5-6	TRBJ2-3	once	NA	TGTGCCAGCAGCTTGCTAGTGTCTAGCACAGATACGCAGTATTTT	CASSLLVSSTDTQYF